These 15 T cell receptor beta chains were all obtained from the same sample, sequenced in a study of T cells in Graves' hyperthyroidism and ophthalmopathy. RNA transcripts gave rise to amplified TCR beta CDR3 regions. Researchers ran a first-round RT-PCR on the TCR CDR3 using the HTBI primer set. TCRdb reanalysed the multiplex PCR reads using MiXCR and keeps one entry per CDR3 protein. The sample shows approximately 400,000 distinct CDR3 sequences, about 14% of them seen only once. The sample taken for sequencing was blood. These receptors all come from a woman in her twenties or thirties with Graves' ophthalmopathy.

This clonotype has a count of ten or more. The rearrangement links TRBV20-1 to TRBJ1-1; D not resolved. This CDR3 has 15 amino acids. Germline V gene sequence: CDR1 DFQATT, CDR2 SNEGSKA (reference sequence). Deletions cut 6 bases from V and 0 bases from J, with 17 bases between. The CDR3 here is CSALPPEQLNTEAFF. CDR3 nucleotides: TGCAGTGCCCTACCGCCGGAGCAGCTGAACACTGAAGCTTTCTTT.

This clonotype has ten or more counts. The gene calls are TRBV12-3 or TRBV12-4 and TRBJ2-1, with 11 bases matching TRBD2. The CDR3 runs to 18 residues. With V trimmed by 3 bases and J by 4 bases, 11 bases remained unmatched. The CDR3 DNA follows: TGTGCCAGCAGTTTCACCAGGGGTGGGACTAGCGGTTACAATGAGCAGTTCTTC. Protein sequence: CASSFTRGGTSGYNEQFF.

This clonotype was picked up many times. The J gene is TRBJ2-7, the V gene TRBV28; D remains unclear. V lost 6 bases, J lost 4 bases, and 16 bases lay in between. Germline CDR1 is MDHEN and CDR2 is SYDVKM. The CDR3 has 14 residues. This CDR3 reads CASSPGVSGYEQYF. DNA for the CDR3: TGTGCCAGCAGCCCAGGTGTTTCCGGGTACGAGCAGTACTTC. Complete variable domain (other parts from reference TRBV28 and TRBJ2-7): DVKVTQSSRYLVKRTGEKVFLECVQDMDHENMFWYRQDPGLGLRLIYFSYDVKMKEKGDIPEGYSVSREKKERFSLILESASTNQTSMYLCASSPGVSGYEQYFGPGTRLTVT.

In this sample, this clonotype turned up many times. This CDR3 is CATSMGLGAKYNEQFF. The DNA of the CDR3 is TGTGCCACCAGCATGGGTCTAGGGGCAAAGTACAATGAGCAGTTCTTC. This chain connects TRBV15 to TRBJ2-1, with D possibly being TRBD1 (5 bases). The CDR3 is made up of 16 amino acids. V lost 4 bases and J 4 bases, leaving 17 bases between the germline ends. Germline V gene sequence: CDR1 LNHNV, CDR2 YYDKDF (reference sequence).

This clonotype has only a few counts. This chain joins TRBV20-1 and TRBJ2-7; D gene uncertain. CDR1 DFQATT and CDR2 SNEGSKA come from the germline V gene (reference sequence). There are 15 residues in the CDR3. V lost 4 bases and J lost 7, with 23 bases in between. CDR3 in DNA: TGCAGTGCTACCAAACCAATCCAGGTGGCGCGGGAGCAGTACTTC. It is translated as CSATKPIQVAREQYF.

This clonotype was seen ten or more times. This chain connects TRBV2 to TRBJ1-2; D not certain. V lost 2 bases, J lost 7 bases, and 14 bases lay in between. The CDR3 consists of 14 residues. Germline V CDR1 and CDR2: SNHLY, FYNNEI. CDR3 protein: CASSEFVGVGGYTF. The CDR3 nucleotides are TGTGCCAGCAGTGAATTCGTTGGGGTCGGTGGCTACACCTTC. Combining the CDR3 with reference TRBV2 and TRBJ1-2 gives the whole variable domain EPEVTQTPSHQVTQMGQEVILRCVPISNHLYFYWYRQILGQKVEFLVSFYNNEISEKSEIFDDQFSVERPDGSNFTLKIRSTKLEDSAMYFCASSEFVGVGGYTFGSGTRLTVV.

Regarding this clonotype: A read error may be the cause here, since a much bigger clone is one base away. V gene TRBV9 combines with J gene TRBJ2-7, with 7 bases identical to TRBD1. Germline trimming cut 3 bases from V and 2 bases from J; bases unmatched to any gene: 5. Germline V gives CDR1 SGDLS, CDR2 YYNGEE. The CDR3 runs 14 residues. The CDR3 DNA is TGTGCCAGCAGCGCTTCAGGACAGGCCTACGAGCAGTACTTC. Encoded protein: CASSASGQAYEQYF.

This clonotype appeared a few times. V and J are TRBV19 and TRBJ2-1; 12 nucleotides line up with TRBD2. After removal of 5 bases from V and 13 bases from J, the junction contained 6 bases not matched to a gene. Looked up from germline, CDR1 is LNHDA and CDR2 is SQIVND (reference sequence). CDR3 length: 13 amino acids. Here the CDR3 reads CASSAETSGGQFF. DNA for the CDR3: TGTGCCAGTAGTGCCGAGACTAGCGGGGGTCAGTTCTTC.

The rearrangement joins TRBV20-1 to TRBJ2-2; unclear D gene. This CDR3 region has 16 residues. Trimming removed 1 base from V and 1 base from J, with 13 bases in between. From germline, CDR1 is DFQATT and CDR2 SNEGSKA (reference sequence). The CDR3 DNA sequence: TGCAGTGCTAGAGGCGTTTCCGTGAAGAACACCGGGGAGCTGTTTTTT. Protein sequence: CSARGVSVKNTGELFF.

This clonotype was seen at least ten times. The rearrangement links TRBV12-3 or TRBV12-4 to TRBJ1-6, with a tentative D call TRBD1 (5 bases). The ends were cut back, 3 bases at V and 7 bases at J, with 13 bases in the middle. The CDR3 loop spans 15 amino acids. The CDR3 region has the DNA TGTGCCAGCAGTTTGACGTCGGGGGAGAATTCACCCCTCCACTTT. Protein: CASSLTSGENSPLHF.

This clonotype has at least ten counts. This chain joins TRBV7-9 and TRBJ2-7; D gene uncertain. V was trimmed by 5 bases and J by 2 bases, leaving 7 bases between them. This CDR3 has 12 residues. Germline-derived CDR1 and CDR2 are SEHNR and FQNEAQ (reference sequence). The CDR3 sequence is CASSPQPYEQYF. The CDR3 nucleotides read TGTGCCAGCAGCCCCCAACCCTACGAGCAGTACTTC.

J is TRBJ1-2 and V is TRBV6-1, with unresolved D. Germline lookup yields CDR1 MNHNS and CDR2 SASEGT. Trimming shortened V by 8 bases and J by 5 bases, and 24 bases separated the two germline ends. This CDR3 has 16 residues. The CDR3 loop is CASCLDLVGSGYGYTF. The CDR3 nucleotides read TGTGCCAGCTGCCTGGATTTGGTGGGAAGCGGGTATGGCTACACCTTC.

This clonotype came up many times. The chain carries TRBV20-1 and TRBJ2-5; maybe TRBD2 (5 bases). CDR3 length: 16 residues. V was cut by 3 bases and J by 4 bases, with 21 bases left in between. Looked up from germline, CDR1 is DFQATT and CDR2 is SNEGSKA (reference sequence). CDR3 sequence: CSARVFGGPTGETQYF. CDR3 sequence (DNA): TGCAGTGCTAGGGTTTTCGGCGGGCCGACGGGAGAGACCCAGTACTTC.

This clonotype was picked up many times. The genes are TRBV14 and TRBJ2-5, with 12 bases lining up with TRBD2. This CDR3 has 16 residues. J was trimmed by 5 bases and V by 2 bases; bases with no gene match: 6. Germline CDR1 SGHDN, CDR2 FVKESK. CDR3 loop: CASSQLRLAGGETQYF. In DNA form, the CDR3 reads TGTGCCAGCAGCCAACTCCGGCTAGCGGGGGGGGAGACCCAGTACTTC.

The CDR3 spells CASQTTPPNEQFF. Here the CDR3 DNA reads TGTGCCAGCCAAACCACACCTCCCAATGAGCAGTTCTTC. This chain uses TRBV27 with TRBJ2-1; D remains unclear. V was shortened by 8 bases and J by 6 bases, with 14 bases between the two germline ends. The CDR3 is made up of 13 amino acids. Per germline, CDR1 MNHEY and CDR2 SMNVEV (reference sequence).